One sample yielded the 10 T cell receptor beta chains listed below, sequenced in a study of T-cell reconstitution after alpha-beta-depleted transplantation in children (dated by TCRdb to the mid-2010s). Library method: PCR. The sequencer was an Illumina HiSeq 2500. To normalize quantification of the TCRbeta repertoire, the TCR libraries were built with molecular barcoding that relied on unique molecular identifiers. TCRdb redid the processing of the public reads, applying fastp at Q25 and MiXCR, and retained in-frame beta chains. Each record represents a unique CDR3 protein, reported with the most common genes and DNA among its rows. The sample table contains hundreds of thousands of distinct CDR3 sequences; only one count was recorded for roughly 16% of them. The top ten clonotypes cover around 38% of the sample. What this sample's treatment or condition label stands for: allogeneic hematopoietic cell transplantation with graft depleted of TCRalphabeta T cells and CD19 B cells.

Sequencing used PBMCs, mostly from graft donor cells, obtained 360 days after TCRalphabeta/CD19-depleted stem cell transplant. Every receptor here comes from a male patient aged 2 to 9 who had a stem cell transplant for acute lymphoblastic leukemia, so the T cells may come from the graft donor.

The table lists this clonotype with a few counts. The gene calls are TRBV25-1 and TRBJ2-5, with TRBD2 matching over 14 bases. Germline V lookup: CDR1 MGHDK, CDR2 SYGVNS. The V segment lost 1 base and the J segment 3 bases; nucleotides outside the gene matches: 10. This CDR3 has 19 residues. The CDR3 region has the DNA TGTGCCAGCAGTGAATGGACTAGCGGGAGGTTTCCTCAAAAAGAGACCCAGTACTTC. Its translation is CASSEWTSGRFPQKETQYF. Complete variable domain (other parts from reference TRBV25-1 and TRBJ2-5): EADIYQTPRYLVIGTGKKITLECSQTMGHDKMYWYQQDPGMELHLIHYSYGVNSTEKGDLSSESTVSRIRTEHFPLTLESARPSHTSQYLCASSEWTSGRFPQKETQYFGPGTRLLVL.

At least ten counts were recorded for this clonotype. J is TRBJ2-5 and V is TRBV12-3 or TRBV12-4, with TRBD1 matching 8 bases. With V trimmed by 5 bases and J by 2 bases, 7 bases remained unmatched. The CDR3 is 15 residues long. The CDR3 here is CASSPRDRIQETQYF. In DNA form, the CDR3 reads TGTGCCAGCAGTCCCCGGGACAGGATTCAAGAGACCCAGTACTTC.

CDR3 amino acids: CASSDGGTGKNIQYF. CDR3 DNA sequence: TGCGCCAGCAGCGATGGAGGGACAGGGAAGAACATTCAGTACTTC. The chain uses TRBV5-1 and TRBJ2-4; TRBD1 agrees at 9 bases. Germline trimming cut 4 bases from V and 7 bases from J; bases unmatched to any gene: 9. Germline V gene data show CDR1 as SGHRS and CDR2 as YFSETQ. This CDR3 spans 15 amino acids.

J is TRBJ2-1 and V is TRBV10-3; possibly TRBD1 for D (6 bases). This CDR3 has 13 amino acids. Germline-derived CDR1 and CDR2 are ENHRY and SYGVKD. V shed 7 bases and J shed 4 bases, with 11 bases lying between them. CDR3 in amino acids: CAIKQGGYNEQFF. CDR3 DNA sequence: TGTGCCATCAAACAGGGTGGATACAATGAGCAGTTCTTC.

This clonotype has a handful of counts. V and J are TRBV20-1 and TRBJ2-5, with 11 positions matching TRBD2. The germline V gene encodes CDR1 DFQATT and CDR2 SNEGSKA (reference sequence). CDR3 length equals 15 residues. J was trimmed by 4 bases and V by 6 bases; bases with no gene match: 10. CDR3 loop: CSAPRTSGLAETQYF. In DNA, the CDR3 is TGCAGTGCCCCCCGGACTAGCGGGTTGGCAGAGACCCAGTACTTC.

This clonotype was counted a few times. The CDR3 DNA is TGCGCCAGCAGCTTTCGATTCCCGGGCCCCCCCGGGGAGACCCAGTACTTC. It yields the protein CASSFRFPGPPGETQYF. This rearrangement joins TRBV4-3 to TRBJ2-5; no clear D. CDR1 LGHNA and CDR2 YSLEER come from the germline V gene. The V end lost 5 bases, the J end lost 5 bases, and 24 bases lay between the germline ends. CDR3 length: 17 residues.

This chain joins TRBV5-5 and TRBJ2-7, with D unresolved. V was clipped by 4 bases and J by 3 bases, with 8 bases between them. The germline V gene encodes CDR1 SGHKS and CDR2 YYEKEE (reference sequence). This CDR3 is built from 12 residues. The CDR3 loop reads CASSRWDYEQYF. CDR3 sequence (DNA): TGTGCCAGCAGCCGGTGGGACTACGAGCAGTACTTC.

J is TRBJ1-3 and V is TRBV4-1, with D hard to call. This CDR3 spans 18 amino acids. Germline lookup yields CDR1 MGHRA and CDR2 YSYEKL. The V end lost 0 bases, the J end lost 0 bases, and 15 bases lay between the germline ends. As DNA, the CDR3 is TGCGCCAGCAGCCAAGATCGGGGAGGTTCCATCTCTGGAAACACCATATATTTT. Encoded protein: CASSQDRGGSISGNTIYF.

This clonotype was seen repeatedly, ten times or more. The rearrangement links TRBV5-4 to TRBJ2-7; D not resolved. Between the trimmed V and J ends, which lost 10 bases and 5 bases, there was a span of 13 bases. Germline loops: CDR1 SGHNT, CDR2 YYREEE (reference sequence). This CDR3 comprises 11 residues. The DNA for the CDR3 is TGTGCCTCAGGCACAACAGACGAGCAGTACTTC. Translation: CASGTTDEQYF.

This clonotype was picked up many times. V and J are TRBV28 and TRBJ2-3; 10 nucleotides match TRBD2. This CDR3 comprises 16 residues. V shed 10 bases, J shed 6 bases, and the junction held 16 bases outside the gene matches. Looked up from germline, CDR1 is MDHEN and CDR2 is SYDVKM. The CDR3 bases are TGTGCCATCACTTCCCTTCTAGCGGGAGTTAGGGATACGCAGTATTTT. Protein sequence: CAITSLLAGVRDTQYF.